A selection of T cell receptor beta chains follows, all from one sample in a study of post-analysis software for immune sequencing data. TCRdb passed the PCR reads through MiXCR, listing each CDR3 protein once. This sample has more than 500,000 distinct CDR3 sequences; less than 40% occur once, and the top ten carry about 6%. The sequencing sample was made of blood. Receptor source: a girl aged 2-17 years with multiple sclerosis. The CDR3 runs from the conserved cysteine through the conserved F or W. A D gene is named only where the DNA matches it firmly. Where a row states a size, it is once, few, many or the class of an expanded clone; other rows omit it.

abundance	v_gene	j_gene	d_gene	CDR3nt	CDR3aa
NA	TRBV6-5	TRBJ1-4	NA	TGTGCCAGCAGTTCCACCGGGGATGAAAAACTGTTTTTT	CASSSTGDEKLFF
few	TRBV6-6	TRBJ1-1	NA	TGTGCCAGCAGTTACAAGGTGGCAGCTTTCTTT	CASSYKVAAFF
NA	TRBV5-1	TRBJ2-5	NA	TGCGCCAGCAGCTCGGAGGGGGGGCCAGGAGAGACCCAGTACTTC	CASSSEGGPGETQYF
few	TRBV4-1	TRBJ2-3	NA	TGCGCCAGCAGCCAAGAAGGGCTGGGAGATACGCAGTATTTT	CASSQEGLGDTQYF
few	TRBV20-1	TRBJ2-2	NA	TGCAGTCTAGACCCCGGGGAGCTGTTTTTT	CSLDPGELFF
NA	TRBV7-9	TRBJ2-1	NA	TGTGCCAGCAGCTTAGATCTGGGAGTAAGGATTGGGCAGTTCTTC	CASSLDLGVRIGQFF
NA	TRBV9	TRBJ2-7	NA	TGTGCCAGCAGCGTCCAGGGAGACGAGCAGTACTTC	CASSVQGDEQYF
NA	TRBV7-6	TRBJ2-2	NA	TGTGCCAGCAGCTTAAGGTCGCGACGCGGGGAGCTGTTTTTT	CASSLRSRRGELFF
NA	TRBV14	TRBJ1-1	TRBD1	TGTGCCAGCAGCCCACTTCAAGAAATAGGGGGCCAAGCTTTCTTT	CASSPLQEIGGQAFF
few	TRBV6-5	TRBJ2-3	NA	TGTGCCAGCAAGGGCCCAGCGACAGATACGCAGTATTTT	CASKGPATDTQYF
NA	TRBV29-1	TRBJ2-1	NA	TGCAGCGTTGAAGCCGGATTTCAAGAGACCCAGTTCTTC	CSVEAGFQETQFF
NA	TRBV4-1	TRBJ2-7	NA	TGCGCCAGCAGCGAGGGGGGACTGGCCACCTACGAGCAGTACTTC	CASSEGGLATYEQYF
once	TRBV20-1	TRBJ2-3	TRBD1	TGCAGTACCACGGACAGGGGGTTCACAGATACGCAGTATTTT	CSTTDRGFTDTQYF
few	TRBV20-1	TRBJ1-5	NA	TGCAGTGCTTCAGGGGCCCTGAATCAGCCCCAGCATTTT	CSASGALNQPQHF
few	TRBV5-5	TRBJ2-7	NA	TGTGCCAGCAGCTTGGCCAGCGCAGGGAGTTACGAGCAGTACTTC	CASSLASAGSYEQYF
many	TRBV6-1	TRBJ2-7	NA	TGTGCCAGGGGGATCGAAAACACAGGGCTGGACGAGCAGTACTTC	CARGIENTGLDEQYF
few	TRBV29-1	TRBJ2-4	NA	TGCAGCGTTGAAAACGGGACTGTAAACATTCAGTACTTC	CSVENGTVNIQYF
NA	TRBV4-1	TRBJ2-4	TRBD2	TGCGCCAGCAGCCACGCCGGACTAGCGGGGGGCGTAGTAGCCAAAAACATTCAGTACTTC	CASSHAGLAGGVVAKNIQYF
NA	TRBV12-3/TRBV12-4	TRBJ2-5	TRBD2	TGTGCCAGCAGTTTAGAAGGGAGGGGGACCCAGTACTTC	CASSLEGRGTQYF
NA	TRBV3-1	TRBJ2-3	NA	TGTGCCAGCAGCCCCCTGGGATCGGGGGCCACAGATACGCAGTATTTT	CASSPLGSGATDTQYF
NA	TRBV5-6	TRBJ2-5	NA	TGTGCCAGCAGCTTTGGGGCGACCCAGTACTTC	CASSFGATQYF
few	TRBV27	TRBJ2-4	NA	TGTGCCAGCAGTTTAGGGTCAGGAGATGAGAACATTCAGTACTTC	CASSLGSGDENIQYF
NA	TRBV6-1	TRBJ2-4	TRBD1	TGTGCCAGCAGTGAAGCGCGGGACAGGGGGCAGGCCAAAAACATTCAGTACTTC	CASSEARDRGQAKNIQYF
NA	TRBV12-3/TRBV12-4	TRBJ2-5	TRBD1	TGTGCCAGCAGTTTTCACAGGGGGTCCCAAGAGACCCAGTACTTC	CASSFHRGSQETQYF
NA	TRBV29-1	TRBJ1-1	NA	TGCAGCGTTGACGAGGGTATGAACACTGAAGCTTTCTTT	CSVDEGMNTEAFF
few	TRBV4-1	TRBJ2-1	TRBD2	TGCGCCAGCAGCCAAGATTTCTTAAGAGCGGGGAGCCTCTACAATGAGCAGTTCTTC	CASSQDFLRAGSLYNEQFF
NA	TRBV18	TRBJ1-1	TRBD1	TGTGCCAGCTCACCGGACAGGGGACAAGCTTTCTTT	CASSPDRGQAFF
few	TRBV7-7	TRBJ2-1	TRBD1	TGTGCTAGCAGTATGGGACAGGGGGCGTACAATGAGCAGTTCTTC	CASSMGQGAYNEQFF
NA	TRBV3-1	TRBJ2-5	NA	TGTGCCAGCAGCCCACCTCTGGACCTTCAAGAGACCCAGTACTTC	CASSPPLDLQETQYF
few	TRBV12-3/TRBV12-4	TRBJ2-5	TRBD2	TGTGCCAGCAGTCTCAGCGGGGGGGAAGAGACCCGGTACTTC	CASSLSGGEETRYF
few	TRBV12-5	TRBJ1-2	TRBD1	TGTGCTAGTGGCCCCGGAGGGGGCTACTATGGCTACACCTTC	CASGPGGGYYGYTF
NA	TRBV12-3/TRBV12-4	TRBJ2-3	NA	TGTGCCAGCAGTTTAGTAAGTCTATGGGGCACAGATACGCAGTATTTT	CASSLVSLWGTDTQYF
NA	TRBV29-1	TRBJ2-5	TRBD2	TGCAGCGTGGCTAGGGGGCTAGCGGGGGGAGAGACCCAGTACTTC	CSVARGLAGGETQYF
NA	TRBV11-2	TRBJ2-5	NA	TGTGCCTGCAGCCCAGTCACAGACAGACCGAAAGAGACCCAGTACTTC	CACSPVTDRPKETQYF
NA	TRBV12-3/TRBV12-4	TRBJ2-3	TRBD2	TGTGCCAGCAGCTCACGGGGGGGCCGCGCGGATACGCAGTATTTT	CASSSRGGRADTQYF
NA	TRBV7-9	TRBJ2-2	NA	TGTGCCAGCACCTTCCAACGGGGCCTCACCGGGGAGCTGTTTTTT	CASTFQRGLTGELFF
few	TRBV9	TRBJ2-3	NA	TGTGCCAGCAGCGTAGGGGCCACCATGTGGGATACGCAGTATTTT	CASSVGATMWDTQYF
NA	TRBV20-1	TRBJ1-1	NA	TGCAGTGCTAACCCAACGGGGGGTCCATTTATGAACACTGAAGCTTTCTTT	CSANPTGGPFMNTEAFF
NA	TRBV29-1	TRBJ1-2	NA	TGCAGCGTTGACATCGGGGGAGCTGGCTACACCTTC	CSVDIGGAGYTF
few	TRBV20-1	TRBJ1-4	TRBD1	TGCAGTGCTAGCTGGGGACAGGAAGCAACTAATGAAAAACTGTTTTTT	CSASWGQEATNEKLFF
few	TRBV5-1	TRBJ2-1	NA	TGCGCCAGCAGCTTGGGTCAGTGGGATGAGCAGTTCTTC	CASSLGQWDEQFF
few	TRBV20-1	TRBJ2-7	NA	TGCAGTGCTAGAGACCTGACCGATTGGGGGGCAGGGGAGCAGTACTTC	CSARDLTDWGAGEQYF
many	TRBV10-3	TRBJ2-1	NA	TGTGCCATCAGGGATGAGGGACAAAACAATGAGCAGTTCTTC	CAIRDEGQNNEQFF
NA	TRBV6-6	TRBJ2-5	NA	TGTGCCAGCAGTTGGGACATGTTGGAGACCCAGTACTTC	CASSWDMLETQYF
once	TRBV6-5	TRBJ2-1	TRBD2	TGTGCCAGCAGCCGACTAGCGGGGAACCAAGAGACCCAGTTCTTC	CASSRLAGNQETQFF